This T cell receptor (beta chain) is drawn from a study of Ad26.COV2.S vaccination and SARS-CoV-2 variants. The wider study: In the study, Ad26.COV2.S was injected intramuscularly once, or twice 56 days apart.

Some clones are missing from TCRdb's copy, which holds only in-frame ones; the method was immunoSEQ multiplex PCR. The table includes about 440,000 clones, around 88% detected once. V was shortened by 5 bases and J by 10 bases, with 18 bases between the two germline ends. CDR3 length: 14 residues. Germline V gene lookup returns CDR1 SEHNR and CDR2 FQNEAQ (reference sequence). The treatment was: 15 to 20 received Ad26.COV2.S at low or high dose, single or two shots; 5 received placebo; per-sample allocation not given. Samples analyzed were those drawn on day 63 after the first vaccine or placebo injection. The vaccine antigen was prefusion-stabilized Wuhan SARS-CoV-2 spike.

This receptor was obtained from a person between 18 and 60 years old who received the Ad26.COV2.S COVID-19 vaccine or a placebo. The chain employs TRBV7-9 and TRBJ2-1; perhaps TRBD1 as D (6 bases). Here the sequenced sample was peripheral blood, taken in a trial of Ad26.COV2.S vaccine versus placebo. Here the CDR3 reads CASSKQGTQGEQFF. The DNA of the CDR3 is TGTGCCAGCAGCAAACAGGGCACCCAGGGAGAGCAGTTCTTC.